Shown below are 21 T cell receptor beta chains from a single sample sequenced in a study of CD8 T cells in Susac syndrome. Reverse transcription of roughly 0.45 to 1 ug RNA was performed with random hexamers. Each CDR3 protein gets one entry after TCRdb re-called the immunoSEQ multiplex PCR reads with MiXCR. This table holds over 150,000 distinct CDR3 sequences, roughly 92% found once. The specimen was CD4+ T cells from PBMCs. These receptors all come from a human donor with multiple sclerosis.

The chain is built from TRBV12-3 or TRBV12-4 and TRBJ2-6; D tentatively reads TRBD1 or TRBD2 (5 bases each). V was clipped by 3 bases and J by 0 bases, with 12 bases between them. CDR3 size: 17 residues. CDR3: CASSFRDGNSGANVLTF. CDR3 DNA: TGTGCCAGCAGTTTCCGGGACGGGAACTCTGGGGCCAACGTCCTGACTTTC.

This chain connects TRBV19 to TRBJ2-1, with 9 bases fitting TRBD2. Germline V CDR1 and CDR2: LNHDA, SQIVND (reference sequence). The CDR3 consists of 14 residues. Trimming took 7 bases from V and 7 from J; bases not matched to a gene: 8. CDR3 sequence: CASTPLAGRNEQFF. CDR3 DNA sequence: TGTGCCAGTACCCCGCTAGCGGGAAGGAATGAGCAGTTCTTC.

The chain carries TRBV5-4 and TRBJ2-2, with D possibly TRBD2 on 6 matching bases. CDR1 and CDR2 from the germline V gene are SGHNT and YYREEE (reference sequence). This CDR3 is 16 amino acids long. Deletions cut 5 bases from V and 7 bases from J, with 21 bases between. The CDR3 DNA reads TGTGCCAGCAGGAAAGGAGGGGCGCGGGCAGTCGGGGAGCTGTTTTTT. Its translation is CASRKGGARAVGELFF.

This sequence joins TRBV14 and TRBJ2-1; 10 nucleotides match TRBD2. The CDR3 has 13 amino acids. Trimming removed 5 bases from V and 13 bases from J; junction bases left unmatched: 8. Germline V gene data show CDR1 as SGHDN and CDR2 as FVKESK. CDR3 coding DNA: TGTGCCAGCAGCTCCAGCCTAGCGGGAGATCAGTTCTTC. Amino acid sequence: CASSSSLAGDQFF.

This clonotype was seen only a few times. The V gene is TRBV9, the J gene TRBJ1-1; D gene unclear. V was pared by 2 bases and J by 1 base, with 6 bases between. Germline V gene data show CDR1 as SGDLS and CDR2 as YYNGEE. The CDR3 runs to 13 residues. The CDR3 loop reads CASSVTENTEAFF. Written as DNA, the CDR3 is TGTGCCAGCAGCGTTACAGAGAACACTGAAGCTTTCTTT.

V and J are TRBV19 and TRBJ1-2, with D possibly TRBD1 on 6 matching bases. Trimming removed 6 bases from V and 4 bases from J, with 18 bases in between. Looked up from germline, CDR1 is LNHDA and CDR2 is SQIVND (reference sequence). The CDR3 extends over 15 amino acids. The CDR3 nucleotides are TGTGCCAGTAGACTCGGCCTCGGACAGCTCTATGGCTACACCTTC. Protein product: CASRLGLGQLYGYTF.

This clonotype has only a few counts. The V and J genes are TRBV28 and TRBJ1-1, with TRBD1 as a possible D gene (5 bases). The CDR3 contains 13 residues. V lost 7 bases to trimming and J lost 1 base, with 10 bases between them. Germline V gene data show CDR1 as MDHEN and CDR2 as SYDVKM. This chain's CDR3 is CASNRGGNTEAFF. CDR3 DNA: TGTGCCAGCAACCGCGGGGGGAACACTGAAGCTTTCTTT.

The chain links TRBV12-3 or TRBV12-4 to TRBJ2-1; TRBD1 matches 7 bases. Trimming at V came to 5 bases and at J to 7 bases, leaving 8 bases not matched to a gene. The CDR3 extends over 14 amino acids. DNA for the CDR3: TGTGCCAGCAGTCCAGACAGGGCGGGTAATGAGCAGTTCTTC. Translating it yields CASSPDRAGNEQFF.

The chain carries TRBV7-2 and TRBJ2-7; 12 bases line up with TRBD2. Germline V lookup: CDR1 SGHTA, CDR2 FQGNSA. This CDR3 is 16 amino acids long. With V trimmed by 1 base and J by 4 bases, 5 bases remained unmatched. CDR3 amino acids: CASSLEFTSGGYEQYF. CDR3 nucleotide sequence: TGTGCCAGCAGCTTAGAGTTTACTAGCGGGGGGTACGAGCAGTACTTC.

This clonotype was recorded a few times. The rearrangement links TRBV12-3 or TRBV12-4 to TRBJ2-5; 11 nucleotides align to TRBD1. The J segment lost 3 bases and the V segment lost 6 bases, leaving 3 bases of the junction unmatched. The CDR3 is made up of 14 amino acids. CDR3 coding DNA: TGTGCCAGCAGACGGGGACAGGGGGAAGAGACCCAGTACTTC. Amino acid sequence: CASRRGQGEETQYF.

The chain has TRBV27 and TRBJ2-5; maybe TRBD2 (6 bases). Germline V gene data show CDR1 as MNHEY and CDR2 as SMNVEV (reference sequence). Between the trimmed V and J ends, which lost 0 bases and 2 bases, there was a span of 10 bases. This CDR3 is 15 amino acids long. The CDR3 region is CASSLSLGTQETQYF. For the CDR3, the DNA is TGTGCCAGCAGTTTATCCCTCGGGACTCAAGAGACCCAGTACTTC.

The chain joins TRBV2 to TRBJ1-5; a possible D gene is TRBD1 (6 bases). The length of the CDR3 is 14 residues. The germline V and J ends were trimmed by 8 bases and 0 bases, with 11 bases remaining between them. CDR1 is SNHLY and CDR2 is FYNNEI in the germline V gene. The CDR3 nucleotides read TGTGCCAGCGTGGACAGTAATAGCAATCAGCCCCAGCATTTT. This encodes CASVDSNSNQPQHF. Supplemented by reference TRBV2 and TRBJ1-5, the full variable domain reads EPEVTQTPSHQVTQMGQEVILRCVPISNHLYFYWYRQILGQKVEFLVSFYNNEISEKSEIFDDQFSVERPDGSNFTLKIRSTKLEDSAMYFCASVDSNSNQPQHFGDGTRLSIL.

The rearrangement links TRBV3-1 to TRBJ2-2, with 8 bases fitting TRBD2. The junction had 6 bases not matched to a gene; V was cut back by 5 bases and J by 4 bases. Germline V lookup: CDR1 LGHDT, CDR2 YNNKEL (reference sequence). This CDR3 is 15 amino acids long. The CDR3 here is CASSARTSITGELFF. DNA for the CDR3: TGTGCCAGCAGCGCCCGGACTAGCATCACCGGGGAGCTGTTTTTT.

V is TRBV28 and J is TRBJ1-1; the D gene is possibly TRBD1 (5 bases). Germline V gene data show CDR1 as MDHEN and CDR2 as SYDVKM. This CDR3 is built from 15 residues. V shed 5 bases and J shed 4 bases, with 17 bases lying between them. CDR3 residues: CASSLIRVRRTEAFF. The CDR3 nucleotides are TGTGCCAGCAGTCTTATCAGGGTAAGGCGCACTGAAGCTTTCTTT.

The CDR3: CASISGNGNQPQHF. The CDR3 nucleotides read TGTGCCAGCATCTCCGGAAACGGCAATCAGCCCCAGCATTTT. The chain joins TRBV28 to TRBJ1-5; D is unclear. The CDR3 extends over 14 amino acids. The V gene lost 7 bases and the J gene lost 2 bases, with 12 bases spanning the gap. Germline V CDR1 and CDR2: MDHEN, SYDVKM.

The chain recombines TRBV6-1 with TRBJ1-5, with no clear D. Germline V gene sequence: CDR1 MNHNS, CDR2 SASEGT. V dropped 7 bases and J dropped 4 bases, with 8 bases sitting between them. The CDR3 sequence is 12 residues long. The CDR3 DNA reads as TGTGCCAGCACCCTAGGGAATCAGCCCCAGCATTTT. Translated: CASTLGNQPQHF.

This clonotype was counted a few times. V gene TRBV11-2 combines with J gene TRBJ2-1; D not resolved. This CDR3 has 16 amino acids. The V end was cut by 6 bases, the J end by 0 bases, with 15 bases between. Germline V gene lookup returns CDR1 SGHAT and CDR2 FQNNGV. The CDR3, as DNA: TGTGCCAGCAGACCGGGCATTGTGAGCTCCTACAATGAGCAGTTCTTC. It yields the protein CASRPGIVSSYNEQFF.

V is TRBV20-1 and J is TRBJ1-1; D unresolved. Between the trimmed V and J ends, which lost 3 bases and 4 bases, there was a span of 9 bases. Germline V gives CDR1 DFQATT, CDR2 SNEGSKA (reference sequence). The CDR3 length is 12 residues. CDR3 sequence (DNA): TGCAGTGCTAGTTACGTAGGCACTGAAGCTTTCTTT. Its translation: CSASYVGTEAFF.

The J gene is TRBJ1-1, the V gene TRBV6-6; D uncertain. Trimming cost V 6 bases and J 0 bases, with 11 bases left between them. CDR3 size: 14 residues. CDR1 and CDR2 from the germline V gene are MNHNY and SVGAGI (reference sequence). CDR3 coding DNA: TGTGCCAGCAGCCGATCTTCTGTGAACACTGAAGCTTTCTTT. As protein: CASSRSSVNTEAFF.

The CDR3 here is CASKSDSSNEKLFF. DNA of the CDR3: TGTGCCAGCAAATCAGACAGCTCTAATGAAAAACTGTTTTTT. This rearrangement joins TRBV27 to TRBJ1-4; tentative D call: TRBD1 (5 bases). Germline V gene sequence: CDR1 MNHEY, CDR2 SMNVEV (reference sequence). Trimming shortened V by 7 bases and J by 3 bases, and 12 bases separated the two germline ends. The CDR3 is made up of 14 amino acids.

The rearrangement links TRBV7-9 to TRBJ1-1; the D gene is possibly TRBD1 (6 bases). Germline V gene data show CDR1 as SEHNR and CDR2 as FQNEAQ (reference sequence). The CDR3 extends over 14 amino acids. The ends were cut back, 5 bases at V and 4 bases at J, with 14 bases in the middle. The CDR3 protein is CASSRPGGLTEAFF. For the CDR3, the DNA is TGTGCCAGCAGCCGACCGGGGGGGCTCACTGAAGCTTTCTTT.